This T cell receptor beta chain emerged from a study of blood T cell repertoires in COVID-19. Looking at the study overall: Collection of acute and convalescent COVID-19 samples took place in the United States, Italy and Spain. Nucleic acid was either cDNA or gDNA, and it came from T cells, B-cell-depleted T cells, or PBMCs.

Authors' data handling: The assay estimated nucleated cells by amplifying reference gene primers. Measured with immunoSEQ multiplex PCR; TCRdb has only the in-frame clones, and not every one. That table furnishes V, J and clone size, whereas the DNA furnished D and trimming. The table includes 150,000 to 200,000 clones, about nine tenths detected once. The CDR3 loop spans 15 amino acids. V was pared by 0 bases and J by 9 bases, with 15 bases between. CDR1 and CDR2 (germline): MNHEY, SVGEGT. This clonotype was obtained from a woman aged 55-69 years who had recovered from COVID-19. This chain links TRBV6-2 or TRBV6-3 with TRBJ2-1; D is perhaps TRBD2 (7 bases). The sequencing input was peripheral blood. The CDR3 reads CASSYSPEGGREQFF. CDR3 DNA: TGTGCCAGCAGTTACTCCCCTGAGGGGGGGCGTGAGCAGTTCTTC.